The clone carrying this T cell receptor beta chain was seen more than once but under ten times. Its antigen is unidentified. Prior autoimmune disease or systemic immunosuppression barred patients. The CDR3 loop spans 13 amino acids. Trimming took 10 bases from V and 2 from J, leaving 14 bases between them. Germline V lookup: CDR1 MDHEN, CDR2 SYDVKM. Sequencing was performed with immunoSEQ multiplex PCR; in TCRdb, only in-frame clones are kept and a portion is missing. This sample has around 59,000 clones; about 89% occur once, and the top ten carry about 1%. The data were obtained in a study of OX40 agonist ivuxolimab in advanced cancers. Study-wide context: Patients achieving partial responses numbered three: one hepatocellular carcinoma case and two cutaneous melanoma cases.

Study-wide results and limits: CD4+ and CD8+ T cells in blood underwent clonal expansion by week 6 at 0.1 to 3.0 mg/kg. Among T cells, CD8+ cells averaged more expanded clones than CD4+ cells.

This sequence originates from an adult with an advanced solid tumor such as melanoma, head and neck, liver or kidney cancer. The V call is TRBV28, the J call TRBJ1-2; maybe TRBD1 (6 bases). This material consisted of CD4+ or CD8+ T cells sorted from blood, taken in a trial of the OX40 agonist ivuxolimab. CDR3 loop: CAIIDRRNYGYTF. The DNA of the CDR3 is TGTGCCATTATAGACAGGAGGAACTATGGCTACACCTTC.